These T cell receptor beta chains were read from a single sample in a study of cytomegalovirus exposure and HLA in healthy donors. Produced via immunoSEQ multiplex PCR; TCRdb's table is partial and in-frame only. This sample carries under 40,000 clones, with approximately 2% going to the ten biggest clones. What was sequenced was PBMCs. The receptors stem from a woman aged 40 to 50 in good health and CMV-seropositive. Each CDR3 is given without its conserved first and last residue. A D gene is named only where the DNA matches it firmly.

>NA|TRBV14
ASSQEEGRGIGGANVLT
>TRBD2|TRBV9
ASSGGTSSYNEQF
>NA|TRBV5-1
ASSWLSGTGSPLH
>TRBD1|TRBV5-1
ASSSTGQDTEAF
>TRBD1|TRBV28
ASTAPDRGRGETQY
>NA|TRBV6-1
ASSEMSRVGETQY
>NA|TRBV19
ASRAAGSTDTQY
>TRBD1|TRBV10-3
AIRAGTGINEKLF
>NA|TRBV10-2
ASSVGLGQFPGELF
>TRBD1|TRBV27
ASSHRGPNEQY
>NA|TRBV14
ASSQVRGQEQY
>NA|TRBV4-1
ASSQDVGRGQPQH
>NA|TRBV20-1
SATRGEAF
>NA|TRBV28
ASTSAGSGNTIY
>NA|TRBV28
ASTGTLQETQY
>TRBD2|TRBV7-3
ASSLLAGKTDTQY
>NA|TRBV21-1
ASSKVVRGPCNTGELF
>NA|TRBV2
ANAPGIYSPLH
>TRBD2|TRBV27
ASRPQRGGSNEQF
>TRBD2|TRBV11-2
ASSSLAGGPDTQY
>TRBD1|TRBV4-2
ASSPGQGSFPLH
>TRBD1|TRBV5-1
ASSFLTGSSTDTQY
>NA|TRBV11-2
ASSLRTSEWETQY
>TRBD1|TRBV15
ATSRGWTGNEQY
>NA|TRBV28
ASSRTGTLLWEKLF
>NA|TRBV28
ASSFPPAGGGYT
>TRBD1|TRBV9
ASRTTGDGTDTQY
>TRBD1|TRBV5-1
ASSLVGQGDGYT
>NA|TRBV30
AWYPGQTVIAKNIQY
>NA|TRBV7-9
ASIPAPAGENTEAF
>NA|TRBV5-1
ASSLDLADTQY
>NA|TRBV11-2
ASSYGTPPLETQY
>NA|TRBV7-9
ASSVTGLRNTEAF
>TRBD1|TRBV7-8
ASTGQGTHYGYT
>TRBD1|TRBV30
AGQMISTDTQY
>TRBD1|TRBV7-9
ASSPGQGPLETQY
>TRBD2|TRBV19
ASSIGGISGANVLT
>NA|TRBV28
ASRPGPPTTDTQY
>NA|TRBV7-8
ASSPTDKAYEQY
>TRBD2|TRBV19
ASRSSGTSEYEQF
>TRBD1|TRBV30
AWRGQGASKAY
>TRBD2|TRBV9
ASSLSGGAPDTQY
>NA|TRBV5-1
ASSGPTAYDGYT
>TRBD1|TRBV7-4
ASSYSGQGVANEQF
>NA|TRBV30
AWSGEPATEAF
>NA|TRBV5-4
ASSSGTRYNEQF